A single sample is the source of the 31 T cell receptor beta chains below, sequenced in a study of shared clonotypes between healthy human individuals. Sequenced by immunoSEQ multiplex PCR; TCRdb stores in-frame clones only, minus some. This sample yields some 2,500,000 clones, of which 93% are seen a single time; about 0.34% belongs to the top ten. Sample: naive CD4+ T cells from PBMCs. Specified subset: CD45RA+ positively selected. The receptors originated from a man between 18 and 35 years old in good health. Some clones in this sample may be carry-over from other donors' samples.

The genes are TRBV29-1 and TRBJ1-2; 9 bases agree with TRBD1. The germline V gene encodes CDR1 SQVTM and CDR2 ANQGSEA. V trimming: 6 bases; J trimming: 6 bases; junction bases outside the gene matches: 5. The CDR3 has 12 amino acids. The CDR3 spells CSVRTGVNGYTF. For the CDR3, the DNA is TGCAGCGTCCGGACAGGGGTGAATGGCTACACCTTC.

The V gene is TRBV7-9, the J gene TRBJ1-2; a weak D match, TRBD1 (6 bases). The germline CDR1 and CDR2 sequences are SEHNR and FQNEAQ (reference sequence). Trimming took 3 bases from V and 3 from J, leaving 8 bases between them. The CDR3 extends over 13 amino acids. The chain's CDR3 is CASSLDSHYGYTF. The DNA for the CDR3 is TGTGCCAGCAGCTTGGACAGCCACTATGGCTACACCTTC.

This clone appeared once. The rearrangement uses TRBV6-1 and TRBJ2-2; D tentatively fits TRBD1 or TRBD2 (5 bases each). The germline V and J ends were trimmed by 3 bases and 2 bases, with 13 bases remaining between them. There are 16 residues in the CDR3. Per germline, CDR1 MNHNS and CDR2 SASEGT. CDR3 sequence reads: CASSDYGARNTGELFF. The CDR3 DNA is TGTGCCAGCAGTGACTACGGGGCCAGAAACACCGGGGAGCTGTTTTTT.

This clone appeared a single time. Other DNA sequences in this sample translate to the same CDR3. The chain joins TRBV7-3 to TRBJ1-2; D remains ambiguous. The V end was cut by 2 bases, the J end by 3 bases, with 7 bases between. Per the germline V gene, CDR1 is SGHTA and CDR2 is FQGTGA. The CDR3 is 13 residues long. The chain's CDR3 is CASSLDRDYGYTF. The CDR3 DNA follows: TGTGCCAGCAGCTTAGACCGGGACTATGGCTACACCTTC.

The V gene is TRBV7-8, the J gene TRBJ2-1; 8 positions agree with TRBD2. Germline V gene lookup returns CDR1 SGHVS and CDR2 FQNEAQ. This CDR3 comprises 18 residues. Trimming removed 0 bases from V and 7 bases from J; junction bases left unmatched: 14. The CDR3 DNA sequence: TGTGCCAGCAGCTTAGCCCCCGGCCTAGCGGGCCTTCGTAATGAGCAGTTCTTC. Translating gives CASSLAPGLAGLRNEQFF. Full variable domain (outside the CDR3, taken from reference TRBV7-8 and TRBJ2-1): GAGVSQSPRYKVAKRGQDVALRCDPISGHVSLFWYQQALGQGPEFLTYFQNEAQLDKSGLPSDRFFAERPEGSVSTLKIQRTQQEDSAVYLCASSLAPGLAGLRNEQFFGPGTRLTVL.

V and J are TRBV4-3 and TRBJ2-7; D perhaps matches TRBD2 (5 bases). Trimming shortened V by 1 base and J by 6 bases, and 13 bases separated the two germline ends. Germline V lookup: CDR1 LGHNA, CDR2 YSLEER. The CDR3 extends over 14 amino acids. The CDR3 region has the DNA TGCGCCAGCAGCCAAGTTGAACTAGACGCCGAGCAGTACTTC. The encoded protein is CASSQVELDAEQYF.

This chain uses TRBV27 with TRBJ2-7; TRBD2 agrees at 9 bases. The CDR3 is 13 amino acids. Looked up from germline, CDR1 is MNHEY and CDR2 is SMNVEV (reference sequence). V lost 4 bases, J lost 9 bases, and 7 bases stayed unmatched. The CDR3 nucleotides read TGTGCCAGCAGTTACTGGCGGGAGGGAGTGCAGTACTTC. This sequence encodes CASSYWREGVQYF.

The J gene is TRBJ2-5, the V gene TRBV30; 12 bases fit TRBD2. The CDR3 runs 16 residues. V shed 2 bases, J shed 5 bases, and the junction held 9 bases outside the gene matches. The germline CDR1 and CDR2 sequences are GTSNPN and SVGIG (reference sequence). The CDR3 nucleotides are TGTGCCTGGAGTTACGGTCTAGCGGGAGGGGAGGAGACCCAGTACTTC. This sequence encodes CAWSYGLAGGEETQYF.

The chain uses TRBV5-4 and TRBJ1-4; a weak D match, TRBD1 (6 bases). This CDR3 region has 14 residues. Trimming pared 0 bases from V and 8 bases from J, leaving 11 bases between. The germline V gene has CDR1 SGHNT and CDR2 YYREEE (reference sequence). In nucleotides, the CDR3 is TGTGCCAGCAGCTTGGACAGGGAAAGAGAAAAACTGTTTTTT. Its translation is CASSLDREREKLFF.

The J gene is TRBJ1-2, the V gene TRBV27; possible D gene TRBD1, 6 bases. CDR1 and CDR2 (germline): MNHEY, SMNVEV (reference sequence). The CDR3 runs 14 residues. Trimming took 5 bases from V and 0 from J, leaving 10 bases between them. The CDR3 loop reads CASSGTLTNYGYTF. The CDR3 coding sequence is TGTGCCAGCAGTGGGACACTTACTAACTATGGCTACACCTTC.

The chain uses TRBV7-9 and TRBJ2-5; D is uncertain. Matching the DNA end better, TRBJ2-7 makes the J call doubtful. The CDR3 sequence is 12 residues long. Germline V CDR1 and CDR2: SEHNR, FQNEAQ (reference sequence). For the CDR3, the DNA is TGTGCCAGCAGCTTATCCAAATACGAGCAGTACTTC. Residues: CASSLSKYEQYF.

The rearrangement links TRBV29-1 to TRBJ2-1; 8 bases align to TRBD1. Trimming removed 5 bases from V and 4 bases from J; junction bases left unmatched: 4. This CDR3 has 13 residues. The germline CDR1 and CDR2 sequences are SQVTM and ANQGSEA. The CDR3: CSVRQGSYNEQFF. The CDR3, as DNA: TGCAGCGTTCGACAGGGGTCTTACAATGAGCAGTTCTTC.

The chain links TRBV6-4 to TRBJ1-5, with D perhaps matching TRBD1 (5 bases). With 6 bases removed from V and 7 bases from J, the gap between germline ends came to 10 bases. Germline V gene sequence: CDR1 MRHNA, CDR2 SNTAGT. There are 12 residues in the CDR3. CDR3 region: CASSPGDQPQHF. Here the CDR3 DNA reads TGTGCCAGCAGCCCGGGGGACCAGCCCCAGCATTTT.

V usage is TRBV19 and J usage is TRBJ1-5; the D is unclear. Germline CDR1 LNHDA, CDR2 SQIVND (reference sequence). Trimming took off 2 bases at V and 5 bases at J, with 13 bases between the two ends. The CDR3 is made up of 15 amino acids. The CDR3 reads CASSIPIQPHQPQHF. Written as DNA, the CDR3 is TGTGCCAGTAGTATACCCATCCAGCCACATCAGCCCCAGCATTTT. Full variable domain (missing parts from reference TRBV19 and TRBJ1-5): DGGITQSPKYLFRKEGQNVTLSCEQNLNHDAMYWYRQDPGQGLRLIYYSQIVNDFQKGDIAEGYSVSREKKESFPLTVTSAQKNPTAFYLCASSIPIQPHQPQHFGDGTRLSIL.

The rearrangement uses TRBV6-6 and TRBJ2-7, with D uncertain. Germline V gene sequence: CDR1 MNHNY, CDR2 SVGAGI (reference sequence). Trimming removed 6 bases at V and 2 bases at J, with 14 bases between. The CDR3 spans 14 residues. This CDR3 reads CASRVEATTYEQYF. The CDR3 nucleotides read TGTGCCAGCAGAGTGGAAGCGACCACCTACGAGCAGTACTTC.

V usage is TRBV5-4 and J usage is TRBJ2-3, with TRBD2 matching over 12 bases. Trimming cost V 2 bases and J 6 bases; bases outside gene matches: 4. Germline CDR1 SGHNT, CDR2 YYREEE (reference sequence). The CDR3 contains 15 residues. In DNA, the CDR3 is TGTGCCAGCAGCTTCAGACTAGCGGGAGAGGATACGCAGTATTTT. Translation gives CASSFRLAGEDTQYF.

The chain employs TRBV5-1 and TRBJ2-5; 8 bases agree with TRBD1. Trimming cost V 1 base and J 4 bases; bases outside gene matches: 9. The germline V gene has CDR1 SGHRS and CDR2 YFSETQ. CDR3 length equals 16 residues. As DNA, the CDR3 is TGCGCCAGCAGCTTGAGCGTCGGAGGACAGGGAGAGACCCAGTACTTC. It encodes CASSLSVGGQGETQYF.

V gene TRBV30 combines with J gene TRBJ1-5; 9 bases are a match to TRBD1. CDR3 size: 17 residues. Germline V gene sequence: CDR1 GTSNPN, CDR2 SVGIG (reference sequence). Trimming removed 1 base from V and 0 bases from J; junction bases left unmatched: 7. DNA of the CDR3: TGTGCCTGGAGTGGACCGGGACAGGGACATAGCAATCAGCCCCAGCATTTT. This translates into CAWSGPGQGHSNQPQHF.

This chain joins TRBV15 and TRBJ2-1; 8 bases map to TRBD2. This CDR3 contains 16 residues. V gave up 0 bases and J gave up 3 bases; unmatched junction bases: 4. CDR1 is LNHNV, CDR2 YYDKDF, per germline (reference sequence). CDR3 DNA sequence: TGTGCCACCAGCAGAGAACTAGCGGTAAACTACAATGAGCAGTTCTTC. Amino acids: CATSRELAVNYNEQFF.

The chain combines TRBV5-1 with TRBJ2-3; D might be TRBD2 (5 bases). The germline V gene encodes CDR1 SGHRS and CDR2 YFSETQ. The CDR3 is 17 amino acids. V gave up 4 bases and J gave up 6 bases, with 24 bases separating them. The CDR3 region has the DNA TGCGCCAGCAGCCCTGGAGGCAGACGAAGGGATTTTGATACGCAGTATTTT. This codes for CASSPGGRRRDFDTQYF.

CDR3 in DNA: TGTGCCAGCAGTTACGACTCACGCGGGCCCGGGGAGCTGTTTTTT. Its protein is CASSYDSRGPGELFF. The chain is built from TRBV6-5 and TRBJ2-2, with TRBD2 as a possible D gene (5 bases). V lost 2 bases, J lost 6 bases, and 13 bases lay in between. The CDR3 is 15 residues long. The V gene's germline CDR1 is MNHEY and CDR2 SVGAGI.

The CDR3 region is CASSVTGRTYNEQFF. The CDR3 DNA sequence: TGTGCCAGCAGCGTTACAGGGAGGACCTACAATGAGCAGTTCTTC. The rearrangement joins TRBV9 to TRBJ2-1; D may correspond to TRBD1 or TRBD2 (6 bases each). CDR1 is SGDLS and CDR2 is YYNGEE in the germline V gene. The CDR3 is made up of 15 amino acids. V was shortened by 2 bases and J by 2 bases, with 11 bases between the two germline ends.

The rearrangement links TRBV28 to TRBJ1-2, with 9 bases identical to TRBD1. This CDR3 comprises 14 residues. The germline V gene encodes CDR1 MDHEN and CDR2 SYDVKM. After removal of 6 bases from V and 8 bases from J, the junction contained 10 bases not matched to a gene. This chain's CDR3 is CASRGTGSTRGYTF. In nucleotides, the CDR3 is TGTGCCAGCAGGGGGACAGGGAGCACGAGGGGCTACACCTTC.

V usage is TRBV29-1 and J usage is TRBJ2-7, with 7 nucleotides matching TRBD2. The germline CDR1 and CDR2 sequences are SQVTM and ANQGSEA. V lost 6 bases to trimming and J lost 3 bases; unmatched junction nucleotides: 8. The CDR3 extends over 13 amino acids. The CDR3 DNA sequence: TGCAGCGTGCTAGCGGTTCCGCTCTACGAGCAGTACTTC. Its protein product is CSVLAVPLYEQYF.

The CDR3 reads CASSRQSTNEKLFF. In DNA, the CDR3 is TGTGCCAGCAGTAGACAGTCAACTAATGAAAAACTGTTTTTT. The chain recombines TRBV6-1 with TRBJ1-4; TRBD1 is a possible D gene (5 bases). V lost 5 bases and J lost 0, with 7 bases in between. This CDR3 is 14 amino acids long. Germline CDR1 reads MNHNS; CDR2 reads SASEGT.

The CDR3 DNA follows: TGTGCCAGCAGCGCAATGGGCCGGGGAAGTCAGCCCCAGCATTTT. It translates to CASSAMGRGSQPQHF. The chain carries TRBV28 and TRBJ1-5; D unclear. The length of the CDR3 is 15 residues. V dropped 6 bases and J dropped 6 bases, with 18 bases sitting between them. Looked up from germline, CDR1 is MDHEN and CDR2 is SYDVKM. Combining the CDR3 with reference TRBV28 and TRBJ1-5 gives the whole variable domain DVKVTQSSRYLVKRTGEKVFLECVQDMDHENMFWYRQDPGLGLRLIYFSYDVKMKEKGDIPEGYSVSREKKERFSLILESASTNQTSMYLCASSAMGRGSQPQHFGDGTRLSIL.

In this sample, this clone turned up a few times. The J gene is TRBJ1-1, the V gene TRBV2; no firm D call. V was cut by 7 bases and J by 1 base, with 10 bases left in between. CDR1 is SNHLY, CDR2 FYNNEI, per germline. This CDR3 comprises 13 residues. The CDR3 DNA sequence: TGTGCCAGCAAGACGGATCAGAACACTGAAGCTTTCTTT. Encoded protein: CASKTDQNTEAFF.

V and J are TRBV28 and TRBJ1-1; D is uncertain. Germline V lookup: CDR1 MDHEN, CDR2 SYDVKM. The CDR3 loop spans 15 amino acids. The V and J ends lost 7 bases and 3 bases respectively, with 18 bases between them. The CDR3 nucleotides read TGTGCCAGCAACCCGGACCCGCAAAGGGACACTGAAGCTTTCTTT. Its translation: CASNPDPQRDTEAFF.

The J gene is TRBJ1-1, the V gene TRBV14, with a possible D match to TRBD1 (6 bases). In germline, CDR1 is SGHDN, CDR2 FVKESK. Trimming removed 10 bases from V and 1 base from J, with 13 bases in between. This CDR3 comprises 13 residues. The CDR3 nucleotides read TGTGCCACGTCGGGACACCAGAACACTGAAGCTTTCTTT. It specifies CATSGHQNTEAFF.

This chain joins TRBV10-3 and TRBJ2-2; perhaps TRBD1 as D (5 bases). This CDR3 has 17 residues. Germline loops: CDR1 ENHRY, CDR2 SYGVKD. Deletions cut 2 bases from V and 2 bases from J, with 15 bases between. CDR3 protein: CAISEPLSRVNTGELFF. The CDR3 region has the DNA TGTGCCATCAGTGAGCCCCTTTCCAGGGTCAACACCGGGGAGCTGTTTTTT.

The chain has TRBV6-6 and TRBJ2-5; D possibly corresponds to TRBD2 (6 bases). The end of the DNA is better explained by TRBJ2-7, so the J call may be wrong. The CDR3 length is 16 residues. The germline gives CDR1 MNHNY, CDR2 SVGAGI (reference sequence). As DNA, the CDR3 is TGTGCCAGCACCTCCCTGGCGGGGAGTTTCCGCTACGAGCAGTACTTC. Its protein product is CASTSLAGSFRYEQYF.